This T cell receptor beta chain was profiled in a study of beta chain features in type 1 diabetes. Overall study findings and caveats: It was not settled here whether HLA type affects TCRB rearrangement. Cells with high TCR expression could be over-represented when cDNA is sequenced. All four CD4+ subsets of Type 1 diabetes patients contained TCRB CDR3s that were moderately but significantly shorter.

Reverse transcribing all isolated RNA meant expressed TCRB transcripts were sequenced. Profiling relied on immunoSEQ multiplex PCR, and the TCRdb table lists in-frame clones only, not all of them. The sample contains hundreds of thousands of clones, over 10% of which appear only once. The ends were cut back, 5 bases at V and 4 bases at J, with 8 bases in the middle. The V gene's germline CDR1 is MNHEY and CDR2 SVGAGI. The CDR3 sequence is 13 residues long. Remarks on this clone: Its specificity is unknown.

The chain couples TRBV6-5 to TRBJ1-4, with D perhaps TRBD1 (6 bases). The material sequenced was naive CD4+ T cells from blood. This clonotype originated in a man between 18 and 35 years old with type 1 diabetes. The CDR3 coding sequence is TGTGCCAGCAGTGGACAGAATAATGAAAAACTGTTTTTT. Its protein product is CASSGQNNEKLFF.